This entry is about one T cell receptor (beta chain). The target antigen is unknown. This CDR3 region has 14 residues. CDR1 MNHEY and CDR2 SVGAGI come from the germline V gene. Trimming stripped 8 bases from V and 0 bases from J, with 11 bases between. Sequenced by immunoSEQ multiplex PCR; TCRdb stores in-frame clones only, minus some. Altogether some 130,000 clones are present, approximately 80% being singletons, with the ten largest covering 5.1%. The data derive from a study of cytotoxic CD8 clonotypes in ibrutinib-treated CLL. General study findings and limits: Few clonotypes were public, and these shrank or held steady under treatment. Clonality rose at ibrutinib response, held steady in sustained remission, and fell toward baseline at progression. Baseline clonality, higher than in age-matched healthy donors, tracked circulating CD8+ T-cell counts.

The sequence was obtained from a human donor with chronic lymphocytic leukemia. The sequencing used PBMCs, collected after 24 months of ibrutinib treatment. The chain recombines TRBV6-5 with TRBJ1-3; D is unclear. The CDR3 reads CASRPGYSGNTIYF. The CDR3 DNA reads TGTGCCAGCCGGCCCGGGTACTCTGGAAACACCATATATTTT.